The source of this T cell receptor (beta chain) is a study of patients and donors after allogeneic stem cell transplantation. TCRdb analysed the RT-PCR reads with MiXCR anew, one entry per CDR3 protein. The profile shows around 1,500 distinct CDR3 sequences, approximately 19% of them singletons. Within the sample, this clonotype is large. This CDR3 spans 13 amino acids. Germline values: CDR1 DFQATT, CDR2 SNEGSKA (reference sequence). V gave up 5 bases and J gave up 8 bases; unmatched junction bases: 11. The receptor comes from a human donor who was either an allogeneic HSCT recipient or a stem cell or donor lymphocyte infusion donor (not recorded which). It is not recorded whose cells these are; they may come from a transplant donor. The chain links TRBV20-1 to TRBJ1-2, with TRBD1 matching 7 bases. The source material was blood, either unsorted or a sorted T cell fraction (not recorded which). The CDR3 spells CSALREGADGYTF. CDR3 coding DNA: TGCAGTGCTCTCAGGGAGGGGGCAGACGGCTACACCTTC.